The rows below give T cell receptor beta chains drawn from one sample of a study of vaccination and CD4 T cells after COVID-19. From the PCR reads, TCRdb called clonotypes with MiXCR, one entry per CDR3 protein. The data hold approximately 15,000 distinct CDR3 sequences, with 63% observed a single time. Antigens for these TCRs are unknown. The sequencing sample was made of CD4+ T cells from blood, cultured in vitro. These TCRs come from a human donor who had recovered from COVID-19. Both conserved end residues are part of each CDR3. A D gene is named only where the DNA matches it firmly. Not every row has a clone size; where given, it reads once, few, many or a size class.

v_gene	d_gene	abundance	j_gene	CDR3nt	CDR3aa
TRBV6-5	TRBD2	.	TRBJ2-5	TGTGCCAGCAGTTGGACTAGCGGGCAAGAGACCCAGTACTTC	CASSWTSGQETQYF
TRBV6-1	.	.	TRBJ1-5	TGTGCCAGCAGACAGGGCCTCGGCCTAGTCGGGGGTCAGCCCCAGCATTTT	CASRQGLGLVGGQPQHF
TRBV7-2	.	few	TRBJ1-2	TGTGCCAGCAGCCCCAGTACGGGCTATGGCTACACCTTC	CASSPSTGYGYTF
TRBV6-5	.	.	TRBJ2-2	TGTGCCAGCAGTTACTCGTCAGTCGCGAACACCGGGGAGCTGTTTTTT	CASSYSSVANTGELFF
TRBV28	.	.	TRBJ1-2	TGTGCCAGCATGCTTGCGGGGCGCTTTTATGGCTACACCTTC	CASMLAGRFYGYTF
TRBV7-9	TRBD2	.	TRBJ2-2	TGTGCCAGCAGACCGGGACTAGCGGGCTCCGGGGAGCTGTTTTTT	CASRPGLAGSGELFF
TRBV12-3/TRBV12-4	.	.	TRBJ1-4	TGTGCCAGCAGCGCAACAGTTGCAACTAATGAAAAACTGTTTTTT	CASSATVATNEKLFF
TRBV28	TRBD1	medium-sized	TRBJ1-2	TGTGCCAGCAGTTTGGGCTGGGGGACAGGGGGTCATGGCTACACCTTC	CASSLGWGTGGHGYTF
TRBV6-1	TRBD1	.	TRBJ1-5	TGTGCCAGTGGACAGGGAGGAATAGGGAGCAATCAGCCCCAGCATTTT	CASGQGGIGSNQPQHF
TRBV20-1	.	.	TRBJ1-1	TGCAGTGCAAAGGGGATGAACACTGAAGCTTTCTTT	CSAKGMNTEAFF
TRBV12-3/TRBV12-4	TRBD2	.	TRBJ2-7	TGTGCCAGCAGTTTAACCCCGGGACTAGCGGCCTACGAGCAGTACTTC	CASSLTPGLAAYEQYF
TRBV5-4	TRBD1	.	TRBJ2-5	TGTGCCAGCAGCAACCGGGACAGGGCTTCAGAGACCCAGTACTTC	CASSNRDRASETQYF
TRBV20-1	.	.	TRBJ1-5	TGCAGTGCTAGAGAGGGAGGGACACAGAATCAGCCCCAGCATTTT	CSAREGGTQNQPQHF
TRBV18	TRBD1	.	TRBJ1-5	TGTGCCAGCTCAACCGGGACAGGGGGAGGTCAGCCCCAGCATTTT	CASSTGTGGGQPQHF
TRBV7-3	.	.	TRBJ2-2	TGTGCCAGCGGCACGGGTTCGAACACCGGGGAGCTGTTTTTT	CASGTGSNTGELFF
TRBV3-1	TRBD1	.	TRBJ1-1	TGTGCCAGCAGACATAGACAGGGGGCCGCTTTCTTT	CASRHRQGAAFF
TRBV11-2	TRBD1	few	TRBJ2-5	TGTGCCAGCAGCTTAAGGGGGACAGATCAAGAGACCCAGTACTTC	CASSLRGTDQETQYF
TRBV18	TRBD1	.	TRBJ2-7	TGTGCCAGCTCAACGACAGGGTCGGGACACGAGCAGTACTTC	CASSTTGSGHEQYF
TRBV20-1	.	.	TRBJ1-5	TGCAGTGCTAATATCCCGGGACAAGATCAGCCCCAGCATTTT	CSANIPGQDQPQHF
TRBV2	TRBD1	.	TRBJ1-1	TGTGCCAGCAGCGGACAGGGTAAGGTTACTGAAGCTTTCTTT	CASSGQGKVTEAFF
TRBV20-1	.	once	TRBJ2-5	TGCAGTGCTACAGACCAAGAGACCCAGTACTTC	CSATDQETQYF
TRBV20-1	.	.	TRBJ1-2	TGCAGTGCCCCCCCGGGGAGCTATGGCTACACCTTC	CSAPPGSYGYTF
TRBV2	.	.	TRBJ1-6	TGTGCCAGCAAGGGCGAGGGGCGCTCACCCCTCCACTTT	CASKGEGRSPLHF
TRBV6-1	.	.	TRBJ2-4	TGTGCCAGCAGTGAAGGCGGGGTTACGGGCATTCAGTACTTC	CASSEGGVTGIQYF
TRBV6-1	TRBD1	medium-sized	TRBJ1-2	TGTGCCAGCAGCCGAACAGGGGGCGCCCGGGGCTACACCTTC	CASSRTGGARGYTF
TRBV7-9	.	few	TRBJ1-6	TGTGCCAGCAGCTTAGACGGCAGGGCCGGGGCCCTCCACTTT	CASSLDGRAGALHF
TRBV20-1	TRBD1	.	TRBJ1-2	TGCAGTGCCAGAGGACAGGACTATGGCTACACCTTC	CSARGQDYGYTF
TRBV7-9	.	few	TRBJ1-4	TGTGCCAGCAGCTTATACCGGGACCTAACTAATGAAAAACTGTTTTTT	CASSLYRDLTNEKLFF
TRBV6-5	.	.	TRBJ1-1	TGTGCCAGCAGTTGGTCAGGGGTAACTGAAGCTTTCTTT	CASSWSGVTEAFF
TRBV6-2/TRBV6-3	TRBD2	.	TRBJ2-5	TGTGCCAGCACCAGGGACTACGGGGAGACCCAGTACTTC	CASTRDYGETQYF
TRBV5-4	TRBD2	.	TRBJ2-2	TGTGCCAGCATGGCTAGCGGGAAATCCGGGGAGCTGTTTTTT	CASMASGKSGELFF
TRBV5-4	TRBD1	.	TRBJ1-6	TGTGCCAGCAGCTCGGACAGGGGGAATTCACCCCTCCACTTT	CASSSDRGNSPLHF
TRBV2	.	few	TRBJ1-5	TGTGCCAGCAGTGATGGCAATCAGCCCCAGCATTTT	CASSDGNQPQHF
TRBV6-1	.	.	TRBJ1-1	TGTGCCAGCAGTCAAAGGCCATTGAACACTGAAGCTTTCTTT	CASSQRPLNTEAFF
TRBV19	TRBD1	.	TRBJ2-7	TGTGCCAGTAGTCTCGACAGGGAGTACGAGCAGTACTTC	CASSLDREYEQYF
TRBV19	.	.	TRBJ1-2	TGTGCCAGTAAGCAGGGGCAATCTAACTATGGCTACACCTTC	CASKQGQSNYGYTF
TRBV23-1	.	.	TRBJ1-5	TGCGCCAGCAGTCAACCTCTCGCTGGGTGGGGCAATCAGCCCCAGCATTTT	CASSQPLAGWGNQPQHF
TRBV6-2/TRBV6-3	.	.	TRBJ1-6	TGTGCCAGCAGCCGGGGTGGGAGCTCCTATAATTCACCCCTCCACTTT	CASSRGGSSYNSPLHF
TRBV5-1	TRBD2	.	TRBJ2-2	TGCGCCAGCAGCTCTTCGACTAGCGGGAGGGCCGGGGACACCGGGGAGCTGTTTTTT	CASSSSTSGRAGDTGELFF
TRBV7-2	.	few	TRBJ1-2	TGTGCCAGCAGCTTAGTCGCAGGGGAGGGTGGCTACACCTTC	CASSLVAGEGGYTF
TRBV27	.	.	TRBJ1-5	TGTGCCAGCAGCACAGGGATGAATGGCAATCAGCCCCAGCATTTT	CASSTGMNGNQPQHF
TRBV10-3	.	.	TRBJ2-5	TGTGCCATCAGTGAGTTGGGTGAGACCCAGTACTTC	CAISELGETQYF
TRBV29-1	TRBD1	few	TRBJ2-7	TGCAGCGTTGAGCCGGGGACAGGCCAATACGAGCAGTACTTC	CSVEPGTGQYEQYF
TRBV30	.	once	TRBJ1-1	TGTGCCTGGATGCTCCCGGGACACCGAAGGAACACTGAAGCTTTCTTT	CAWMLPGHRRNTEAFF
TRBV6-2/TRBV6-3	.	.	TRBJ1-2	TGTGCCAGTCGTGATAAGGACTATGGCTACACCTTC	CASRDKDYGYTF
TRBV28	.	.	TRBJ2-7	TGTGCCAGCAGTCAAAAGATGGGGACCTACGAGCAGTACTTC	CASSQKMGTYEQYF
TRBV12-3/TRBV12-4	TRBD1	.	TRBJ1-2	TGTGCCAGCAGTCCCTCCGACAGGGTTGCGAACTATGGCTACACCTTC	CASSPSDRVANYGYTF
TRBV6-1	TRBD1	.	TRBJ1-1	TGTGCCAGCAACAGGGGGCCTACTGAAGCTTTCTTT	CASNRGPTEAFF
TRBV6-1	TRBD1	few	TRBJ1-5	TGTGCCAGCAGACCGGGACAGGGGATATATAGCAATCAGCCCCAGCATTTT	CASRPGQGIYSNQPQHF
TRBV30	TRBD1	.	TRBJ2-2	TGTGTCTGGAACCCCAGTAGGGGCAGGGGGTTAATCCTGGGGAAGAGCGGGGAGCTGTTTTTT	CVWNPSRGRGLILGKSGELFF
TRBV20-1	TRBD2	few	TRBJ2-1	TGCAGTGTCTCGGGACTAGCGGGAGGGCAGATCAGTGAGCAGTTCTTC	CSVSGLAGGQISEQFF
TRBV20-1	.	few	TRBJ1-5	TGCAGTGCTAGAGAGGGACCCAGCAATCAGCCCCAGCATTTT	CSAREGPSNQPQHF
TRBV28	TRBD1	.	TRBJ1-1	TGTGCCAGCAGGAATTACAGGGGGCTGAACACTGAAGCTTTCTTT	CASRNYRGLNTEAFF
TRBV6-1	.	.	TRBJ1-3	TGTGCCAGCATCAGTGGGTCGGGAAACACCATATATTTT	CASISGSGNTIYF
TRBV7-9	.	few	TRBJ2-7	TGTGCCAGCAGCCTCATGGAGGAGCAGTACTTC	CASSLMEEQYF
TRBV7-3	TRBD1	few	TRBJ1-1	TGTGCCAGCAGCTCGGGACAGCGGACTGAAGCTTTCTTT	CASSSGQRTEAFF
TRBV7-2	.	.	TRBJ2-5	TGTGCCAGCAGCTTGAGTCAGAGACAAGAGACCCAGTACTTC	CASSLSQRQETQYF